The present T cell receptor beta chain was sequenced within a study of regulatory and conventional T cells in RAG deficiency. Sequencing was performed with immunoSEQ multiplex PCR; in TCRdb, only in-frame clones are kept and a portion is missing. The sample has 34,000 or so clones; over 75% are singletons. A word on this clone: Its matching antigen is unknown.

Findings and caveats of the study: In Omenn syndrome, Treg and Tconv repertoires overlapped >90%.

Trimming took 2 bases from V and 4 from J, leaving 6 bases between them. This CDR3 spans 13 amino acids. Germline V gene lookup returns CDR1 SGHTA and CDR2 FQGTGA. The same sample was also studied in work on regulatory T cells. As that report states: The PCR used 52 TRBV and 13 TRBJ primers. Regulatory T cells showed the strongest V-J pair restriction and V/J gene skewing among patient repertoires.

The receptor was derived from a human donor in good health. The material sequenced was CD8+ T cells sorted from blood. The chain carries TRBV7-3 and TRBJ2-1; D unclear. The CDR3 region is CASSLDGYNEQFF. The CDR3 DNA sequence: TGTGCCAGCAGCTTAGACGGGTACAATGAGCAGTTCTTC.